Sequencing of this T cell receptor beta chain was carried out in a study of blood T cell repertoires in COVID-19. Trimming at V came to 8 bases and at J to 4 bases, leaving 8 bases not matched to a gene. The CDR3 spans 14 residues. Germline CDR1 is MNHEY and CDR2 is SMNVEV (reference sequence). The protocol was immunoSEQ multiplex PCR, while the TCRdb copy is restricted to in-frame clones and leaves out a portion. The sample holds a few hundred thousand clones, 65% to 85% seen once. The genes are TRBV27 and TRBJ1-3; 7 bases line up with TRBD1. The sequence came from a woman aged 55-69 years who had recovered from COVID-19. Specimen: PBMCs or T cells enriched from blood (not recorded which). CDR3 sequence reads: CASWKRGQGNTIYF. For the CDR3, the DNA is TGTGCCAGCTGGAAGAGGGGGCAAGGAAACACCATATATTTT.